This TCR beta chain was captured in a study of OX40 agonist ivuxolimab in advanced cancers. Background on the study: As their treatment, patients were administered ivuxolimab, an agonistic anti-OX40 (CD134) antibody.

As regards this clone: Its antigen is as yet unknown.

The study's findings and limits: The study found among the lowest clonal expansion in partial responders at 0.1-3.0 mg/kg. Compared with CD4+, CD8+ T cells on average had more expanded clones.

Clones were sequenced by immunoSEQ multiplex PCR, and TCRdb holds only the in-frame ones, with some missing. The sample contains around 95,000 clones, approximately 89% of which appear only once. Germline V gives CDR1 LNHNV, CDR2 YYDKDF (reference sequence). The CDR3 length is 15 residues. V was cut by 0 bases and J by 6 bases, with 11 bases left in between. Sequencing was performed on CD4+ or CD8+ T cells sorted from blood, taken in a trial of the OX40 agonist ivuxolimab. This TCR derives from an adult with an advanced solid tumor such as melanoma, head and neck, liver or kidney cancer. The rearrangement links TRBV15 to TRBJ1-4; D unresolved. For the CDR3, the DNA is TGTGCCACCAGCAGAGATCTGGGTTTCTATGAAAAACTGTTTTTT. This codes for CATSRDLGFYEKLFF.